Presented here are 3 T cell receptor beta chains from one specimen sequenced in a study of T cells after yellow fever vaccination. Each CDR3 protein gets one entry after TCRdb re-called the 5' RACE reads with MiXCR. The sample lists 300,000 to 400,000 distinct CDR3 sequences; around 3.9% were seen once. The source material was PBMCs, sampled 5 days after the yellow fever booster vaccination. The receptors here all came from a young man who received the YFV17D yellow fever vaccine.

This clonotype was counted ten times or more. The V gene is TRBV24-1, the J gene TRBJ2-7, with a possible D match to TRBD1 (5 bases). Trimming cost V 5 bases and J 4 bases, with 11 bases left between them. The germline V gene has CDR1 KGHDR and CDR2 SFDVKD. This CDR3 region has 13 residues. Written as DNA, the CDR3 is TGTGCCACCAGTGGGCAGGGTAGGTACGAGCAGTACGTC. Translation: CATSGQGRYEQYV.

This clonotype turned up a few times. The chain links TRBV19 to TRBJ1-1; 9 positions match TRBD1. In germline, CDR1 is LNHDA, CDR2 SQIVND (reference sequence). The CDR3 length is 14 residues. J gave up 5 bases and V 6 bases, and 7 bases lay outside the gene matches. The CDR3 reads CASRRTGERTEAFF. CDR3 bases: TGTGCCAGTAGACGGACAGGGGAAAGGACTGAAGCTTTCTTT.

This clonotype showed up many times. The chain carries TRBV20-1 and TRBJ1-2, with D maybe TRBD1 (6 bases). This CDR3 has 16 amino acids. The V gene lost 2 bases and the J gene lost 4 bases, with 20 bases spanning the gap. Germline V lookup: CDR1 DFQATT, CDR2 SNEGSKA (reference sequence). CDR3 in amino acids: CSARNGGSGAGYGYTF. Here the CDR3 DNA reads TGCAGTGCTAGAAATGGGGGATCGGGGGCCGGCTATGGCTACACCTTC.